This is a list of T cell receptor beta chains from one sample in a study of beta chain features in type 1 diabetes. Repertoires were generated with immunoSEQ multiplex PCR, while TCRdb's copy carries only in-frame clones and drops some. The data show around 310,000 clones, roughly 14% seen once. The sequenced sample consisted of naive CD4+ T cells from blood. The source is a woman in her late teens or twenties with type 1 diabetes. Each CDR3 is given without its conserved first and last residue. D genes are given only for firm matches.

cdr3_aa d_call v_call
ASRDGLAGITDTQY TRBD2 TRBV28
ASSPDRGLGGYT TRBD1 TRBV7-9
ASSRPLGSQDRGYEQY TRBD1 TRBV7-9
ASSFGQGLNEQF TRBD1 TRBV7-9
ASTLTVSGEQF . TRBV5-1
ASSTSGITGELF TRBD2 TRBV19
ASSSRTGSSYEQY . TRBV27
ASSRPPGDVNTEAF . TRBV5-1
AWSRQGNYGYT TRBD1 TRBV30
ASSPQAFTYEQY . TRBV9
ASSYGADTEAF . TRBV6-5
AISGLLRTDEQF . TRBV10-3
ASSSTQGNYGYT . TRBV7-2
SVWGEGYT . TRBV29-1
ASSQGDRDYNEQF . TRBV4-1
AWSVGLADTGELF TRBD2 TRBV30
ASSFGLAAYNEQF TRBD2 TRBV28
ASSASGSVITYEQY . TRBV6-6
ASSLSSLEGNEQF . TRBV5-1
ASSQGAGRLETQY . TRBV14
ASSLVGVGNQPQH . TRBV7-2
ASSMDRVQETQY TRBD1 TRBV19
ACTWTGTSYEQY . TRBV30
SALKHNEQF . TRBV20-1
ASSLAQASTDTQY . TRBV7-9
ASSQAARRTDTQY . TRBV7-3
ASSVDRPLGDTQY . TRBV25-1
ASQGPGGRETQY TRBD2 TRBV28
SVEGYGDLEAF . TRBV29-1
ASSRTSSGANVLT . TRBV6-5
SVTRSLAGVYEQY TRBD2 TRBV29-1
ASSPPGGLSTDTQY . TRBV18
ASSIEANTEAF . TRBV19
ATEVKPGLLTYEQY TRBD2 TRBV10-3
ASSLELSGRWQF TRBD2 TRBV11-2